This TCR beta chain emerged from a study of blood T cell repertoires in COVID-19. At the level of the study: The samples span acute and convalescent COVID-19 from the United States, Italy and Spain. The cDNA or gDNA used as material had been derived from T cells, B-cell-depleted T cells, or PBMCs.

As processed by the authors: The authors estimated nucleated cell counts from reference gene primer amplification. Assay used: immunoSEQ multiplex PCR; TCRdb lists only in-frame clones, some missing. The V and J calls and clone size were taken over from that table, and D and trimming were inferred from the DNA. The sample contains around 290,000 clones, around 89% of which appear only once. Trimming cost V 1 base and J 9 bases; bases outside gene matches: 11. Germline-derived CDR1 and CDR2 are SNHLY and FYNNEI. The CDR3 runs to 17 residues. The sequence derives from a man aged 35 to 55 with acute or convalescent COVID-19. V gene TRBV2 combines with J gene TRBJ2-2; 10 bases fit TRBD2. Input material: peripheral blood. For the CDR3, the DNA is TGTGCCAGCAGTGAAGTTTTTGTCAGCGGGGGGGCCAGGGAGCTGTTTTTT. The encoded protein is CASSEVFVSGGARELFF.